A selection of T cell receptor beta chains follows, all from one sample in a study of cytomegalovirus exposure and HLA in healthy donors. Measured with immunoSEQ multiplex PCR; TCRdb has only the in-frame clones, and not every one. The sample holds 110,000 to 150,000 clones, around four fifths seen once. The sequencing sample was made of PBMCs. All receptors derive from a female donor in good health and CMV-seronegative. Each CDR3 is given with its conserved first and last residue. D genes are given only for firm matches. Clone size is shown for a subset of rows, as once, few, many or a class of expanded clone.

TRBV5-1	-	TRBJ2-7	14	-	TGCGCCAGCAGCTTGGCCACCGGGATCTACGAGCAGTACTTC	CASSLATGIYEQYF
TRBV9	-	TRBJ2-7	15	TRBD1	TGTGCCAGCAGCGTAGCTGGGACAGGGATCGACGAGCAGTACTTC	CASSVAGTGIDEQYF
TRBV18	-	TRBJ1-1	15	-	TGTGCCAGCTCACAACTAACCGGGAAAAACACTGAAGCTTTCTTT	CASSQLTGKNTEAFF
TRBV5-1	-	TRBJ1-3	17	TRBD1	TGCGCCAGCAGCTTGAGCACAGGGGGACTCTCTGGAAACACCATATATTTT	CASSLSTGGLSGNTIYF
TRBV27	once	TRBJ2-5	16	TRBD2	TGTGCCACCTCCCAGGGACTAGCGGGGGGGCGCGAGACCCAGTACTTC	CATSQGLAGGRETQYF
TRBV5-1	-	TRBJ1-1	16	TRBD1	TGCGCCAGCAGCCCCAGACAGGGTTCGAGTGGCACTGAAGCTTTCTTT	CASSPRQGSSGTEAFF
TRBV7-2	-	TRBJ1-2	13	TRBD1	TGTGCCATCAGTAAGGGGGCAAGGTATGGCTACACCTTC	CAISKGARYGYTF
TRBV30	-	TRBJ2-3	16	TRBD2	TGTGCCTGGAGTGTAGGACTAGCGGGAGGGGGAGATACGCAGTATTTT	CAWSVGLAGGGDTQYF
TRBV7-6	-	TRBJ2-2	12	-	TGTGCCAGCAGCTTGGGCCCCGGGGAGCTGTTTTTT	CASSLGPGELFF
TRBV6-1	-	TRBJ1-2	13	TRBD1	TGTGCCAGCATTATACAGGGGGTTTACGGCTACACCTTC	CASIIQGVYGYTF
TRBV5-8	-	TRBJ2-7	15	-	TGTGCCAGCAGCGACCCCGTCCAGGTCCTACGCGAGCAGTACTTC	CASSDPVQVLREQYF
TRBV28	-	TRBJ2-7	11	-	TGTGCCAGCATCTCACCCTACGAGCAGTACTTC	CASISPYEQYF
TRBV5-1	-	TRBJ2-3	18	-	TGCGCCAGCAGCTCCCGGGCGGGTCCTCCCCCACGCACAGATACGCAGTATTTT	CASSSRAGPPPRTDTQYF
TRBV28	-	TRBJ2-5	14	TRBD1	TGTGCCAGCACTACGACAGGGACGTTTGAGACCCAGTACTTC	CASTTTGTFETQYF
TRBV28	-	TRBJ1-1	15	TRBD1	TGTGCCAGCAGTCTACTGACAGGGATCGGCACTGAAGCTTTCTTT	CASSLLTGIGTEAFF
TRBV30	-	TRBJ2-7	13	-	TGTGCCTGGAGACCGCTAGCGTCCTACGAGCAGTACTTC	CAWRPLASYEQYF
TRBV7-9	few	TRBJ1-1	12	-	TGTGCCAGCAGCTTAGGCGGACTTGAAGCTTTCTTT	CASSLGGLEAFF
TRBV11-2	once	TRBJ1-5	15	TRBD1	TGTGCCAGCAGCCAAGGACAGGGGATCAATCAGCCCCAGCATTTT	CASSQGQGINQPQHF
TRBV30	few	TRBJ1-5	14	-	TGTGCCTGGAGCGCGATCCGAGGCAATCAGCCCCAGCATTTT	CAWSAIRGNQPQHF
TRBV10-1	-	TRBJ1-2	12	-	TGCGCCAGCAGCCAAATCGGGGGGGGCTACACCTTC	CASSQIGGGYTF
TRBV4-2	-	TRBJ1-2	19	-	TGTGCCAGCAGTCGTACTACATCCGACACAGGGCCCTCGCGGTCTGGCTACCCCTTC	CASSRTTSDTGPSRSGYPF
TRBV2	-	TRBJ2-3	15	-	TGTGCCAGCAGTCAGGGGATCGGGGGCACAGATACGCAGTATTTT	CASSQGIGGTDTQYF
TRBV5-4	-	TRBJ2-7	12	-	TGTGCCAGCAGCTTGGGGACGGGGGAGCAGTACTTC	CASSLGTGEQYF
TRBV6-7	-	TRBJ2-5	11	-	TGTGCCAGCAGCCGTAAAGAGACCCAGTACTTC	CASSRKETQYF
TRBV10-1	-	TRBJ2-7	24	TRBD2	TGCGCCAGCAGTGAGTCTACCACGACTAGCGGAGCCCGGTTTGATAACATGGACTGCTACGAGCAGTACTTC	CASSESTTTSGARFDNMDCYEQYF
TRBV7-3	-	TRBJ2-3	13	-	TGTGCCAGCAGCCCTGGGGCTGGAGATACGCAGTATTTT	CASSPGAGDTQYF
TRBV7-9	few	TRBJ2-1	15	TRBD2	TGTGCCAGCAGCTTAGGACTAGCGGGGGTGGGTGAGCAGTTCTTC	CASSLGLAGVGEQFF
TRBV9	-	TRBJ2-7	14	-	TGTGCCAGCAGCGTAGGACGGAGGCCTGGCGAGCAGTACTTC	CASSVGRRPGEQYF
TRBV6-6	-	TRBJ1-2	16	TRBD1	TGTGCCAGCAGTTACCCAACAGGGGGTACTAACTATGGCTACACCTTC	CASSYPTGGTNYGYTF
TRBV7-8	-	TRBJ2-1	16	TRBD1	TGTGCCAGCAGCTTAGGGACAGGGCCTCTCTACAATGAGCAGTTCTTC	CASSLGTGPLYNEQFF
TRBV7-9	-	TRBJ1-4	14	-	TGTGCCAGCAGCTTAGTAGAGGCGAATGAAAAACTGTTTTTT	CASSLVEANEKLFF
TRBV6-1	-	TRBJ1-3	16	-	TGTGCCAGCAGTGAATTATCCCGTAGCTCTGGAAACACCATATATTTT	CASSELSRSSGNTIYF
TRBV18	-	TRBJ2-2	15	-	TGTGCCAGCTCACCTCGGGAAGGCGTGAGCGGGGAGCTGTTTTTT	CASSPREGVSGELFF
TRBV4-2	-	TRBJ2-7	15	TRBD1	TGTGCCAGCAGCCAGGCCAGGGGGTCGTCCTACGAGCAGTACTTC	CASSQARGSSYEQYF
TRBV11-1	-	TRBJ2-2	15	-	TGTGCCAGCAGCTTAGTTGGGGGGTTCACCGGGGAGCTGTTTTTT	CASSLVGGFTGELFF
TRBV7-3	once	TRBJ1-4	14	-	TGTGCCAGCAGCTTCTGGGGGCCGGGTGAAAAACTGTTTTTT	CASSFWGPGEKLFF
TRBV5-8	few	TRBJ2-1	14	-	TGTGCCAGCAGCCTGCTATTTCTAGGGAGTGAGCAGTTCTTC	CASSLLFLGSEQFF
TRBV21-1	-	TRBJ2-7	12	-	TGTGCCAGCTCGGGGACAGGGGTTTCGCAGTACTTC	CASSGTGVSQYF
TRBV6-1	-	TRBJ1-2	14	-	TGTGCCAGCAGTGTACGCGTTACTAACTATGGCTACACCTTC	CASSVRVTNYGYTF
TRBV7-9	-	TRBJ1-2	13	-	TGTGCCAGCAGCAAAGATAGCCCTTATGGCTACACCTTC	CASSKDSPYGYTF
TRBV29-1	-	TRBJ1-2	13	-	TGCAGCGTTGACGGAGAAACTAACTATGGCTACACCTTC	CSVDGETNYGYTF
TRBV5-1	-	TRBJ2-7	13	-	TGCGCCAGCCTGACAGCTTATCCCTACGAGCAGTACTTC	CASLTAYPYEQYF
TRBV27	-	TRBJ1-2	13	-	TGTGCCAGCAGTCAGGGATTTGGATATGGCTACACCTTC	CASSQGFGYGYTF
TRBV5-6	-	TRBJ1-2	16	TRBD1	TGTGCCAGCAGCTCCCGACAGGGCCGCTCTGGCCATGGCTACACCTTC	CASSSRQGRSGHGYTF
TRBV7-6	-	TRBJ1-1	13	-	TGTGCCAGCAGCTTAGGGGAGAGAACTGAAGCTTTCTTT	CASSLGERTEAFF
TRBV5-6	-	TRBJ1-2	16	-	TGTGCCAGCAGCTTGGCCGGGGGGGGACCTAACTATGGCTACACCTTC	CASSLAGGGPNYGYTF
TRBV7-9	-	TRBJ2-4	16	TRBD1	TGTGCCAGCAGCCCCGGGACAGGGAGGGCCAAAAACATTCAGTACTTC	CASSPGTGRAKNIQYF
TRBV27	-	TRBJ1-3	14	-	TGTGCCAGCAGATCAGGAGGGACTGGAAACACCATATATTTT	CASRSGGTGNTIYF
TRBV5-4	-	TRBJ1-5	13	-	TGTGCCAGCAGTACAGGAAGCAATCAGCCCCAGCATTTT	CASSTGSNQPQHF
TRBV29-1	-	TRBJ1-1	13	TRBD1	TGCAGCGTTAAAGGGGGCTCGAACACTGAAGCTTTCTTT	CSVKGGSNTEAFF
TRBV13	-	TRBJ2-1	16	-	TGTGCCAGCAGCTTAGTAGTCGGGACTGGCTACAATGAGCAGTTCTTC	CASSLVVGTGYNEQFF
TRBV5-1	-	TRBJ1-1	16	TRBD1	TGCGCCAGCAGCGGCAGGGGGACAGGGGGCGGCACTGAAGCTTTCTTT	CASSGRGTGGGTEAFF
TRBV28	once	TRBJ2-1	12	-	TGTGCCAGCAGTTCCGCCGGGACACCCGGGATCTTC	CASSSAGTPGIF
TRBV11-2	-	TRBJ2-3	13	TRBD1	TGTGCCAGCAGCCGACAGGGGACAGATACGCAGTATTTT	CASSRQGTDTQYF